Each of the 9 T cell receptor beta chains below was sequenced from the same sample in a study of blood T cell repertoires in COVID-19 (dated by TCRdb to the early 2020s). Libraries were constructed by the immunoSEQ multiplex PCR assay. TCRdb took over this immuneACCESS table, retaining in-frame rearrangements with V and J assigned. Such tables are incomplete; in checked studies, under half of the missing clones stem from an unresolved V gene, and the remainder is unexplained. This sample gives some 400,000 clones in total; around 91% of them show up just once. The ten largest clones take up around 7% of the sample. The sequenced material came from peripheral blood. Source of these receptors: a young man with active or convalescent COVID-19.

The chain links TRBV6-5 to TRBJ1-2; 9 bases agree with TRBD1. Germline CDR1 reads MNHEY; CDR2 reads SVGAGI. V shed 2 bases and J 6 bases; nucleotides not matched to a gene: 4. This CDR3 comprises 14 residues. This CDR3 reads CASSYQGQGNGYTF. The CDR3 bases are TGTGCCAGCAGTTACCAGGGACAGGGAAATGGCTACACCTTC.

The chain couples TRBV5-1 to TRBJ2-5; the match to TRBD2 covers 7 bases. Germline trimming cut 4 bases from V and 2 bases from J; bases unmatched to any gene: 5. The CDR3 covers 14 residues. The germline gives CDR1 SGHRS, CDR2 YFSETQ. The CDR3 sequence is CASSRGSGQETQYF. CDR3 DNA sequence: TGCGCCAGCAGCCGAGGTAGCGGGCAAGAGACCCAGTACTTC.

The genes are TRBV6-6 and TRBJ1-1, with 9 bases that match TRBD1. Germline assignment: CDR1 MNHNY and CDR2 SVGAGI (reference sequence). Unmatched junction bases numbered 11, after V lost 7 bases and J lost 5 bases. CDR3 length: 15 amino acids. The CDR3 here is CASIYTGGRETEAFF. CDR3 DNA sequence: TGTGCCAGCATCTACACAGGGGGCCGGGAGACTGAAGCTTTCTTT.

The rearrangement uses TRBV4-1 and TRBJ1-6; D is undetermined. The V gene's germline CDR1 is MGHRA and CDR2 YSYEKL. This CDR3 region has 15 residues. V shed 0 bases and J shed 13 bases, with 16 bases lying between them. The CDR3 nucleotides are TGCGCCAGCAGCCAAGATATTGCGATCAATCCTCCCCTCCACTTT. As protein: CASSQDIAINPPLHF.

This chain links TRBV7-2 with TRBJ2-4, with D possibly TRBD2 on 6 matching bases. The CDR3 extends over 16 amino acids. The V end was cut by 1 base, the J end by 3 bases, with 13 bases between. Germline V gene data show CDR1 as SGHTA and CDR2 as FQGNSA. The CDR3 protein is CASSLVGGAGKNIQYF. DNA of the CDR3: TGTGCCAGCAGCTTAGTAGGCGGGGCGGGCAAAAACATTCAGTACTTC.

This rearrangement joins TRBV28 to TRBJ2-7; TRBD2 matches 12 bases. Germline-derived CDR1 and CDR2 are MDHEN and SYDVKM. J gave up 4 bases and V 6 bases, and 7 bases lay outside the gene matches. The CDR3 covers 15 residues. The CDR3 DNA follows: TGTGCCAGCAGCTCTGCCGGGACTAGCGGGTACGAGCAGTACTTC. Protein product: CASSSAGTSGYEQYF.

CDR3 coding DNA: TGTGCCAGCAGTTTAATCGTTTGGGGGGTCAGGGACAATGAGCAGTTCTTC. This translates into CASSLIVWGVRDNEQFF. The chain employs TRBV27 and TRBJ2-1, with a weak D call TRBD2 (6 bases). CDR3 size: 17 residues. From germline, CDR1 is MNHEY and CDR2 SMNVEV (reference sequence). The V gene lost 2 bases and the J gene lost 5 bases, with 19 bases spanning the gap.

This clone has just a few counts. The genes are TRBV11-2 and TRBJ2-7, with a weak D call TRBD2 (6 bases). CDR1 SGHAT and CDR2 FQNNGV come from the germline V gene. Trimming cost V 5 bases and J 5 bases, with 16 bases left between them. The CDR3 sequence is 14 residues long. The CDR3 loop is CASSRETRGNEQYF. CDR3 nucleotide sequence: TGTGCCAGCAGCCGCGAGACTAGGGGTAACGAGCAGTACTTC.

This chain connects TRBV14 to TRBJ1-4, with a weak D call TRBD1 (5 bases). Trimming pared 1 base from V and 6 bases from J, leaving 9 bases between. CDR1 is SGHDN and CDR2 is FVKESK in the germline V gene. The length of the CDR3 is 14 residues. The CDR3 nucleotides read TGTGCCAGCAGCCAAGTAAACAGGTATGAAAAACTGTTTTTT. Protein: CASSQVNRYEKLFF.